These T cell receptor beta chains were read from a single sample in a study of blood T cell repertoires in COVID-19. Sequenced by immunoSEQ multiplex PCR; TCRdb stores in-frame clones only, minus some. In the table there are some 220,000 clones, under 90% of which are singletons. Sequenced: peripheral blood. The source is an elderly woman with active or convalescent COVID-19. Both conserved end residues are part of each CDR3. A D gene is named only where the DNA matches it firmly. Expanded clones get a size class; other rows say once, few or many, or leave the size out.

TRBD2	-	TRBV24-1	TRBJ2-1	TGTGCCACCAGTGATACCGGGACTAGCGGGGGGGATGAGCAGTTCTTC	CATSDTGTSGGDEQFF
-	-	TRBV28	TRBJ1-2	TGTGCCAGCAGTCCTGTGCGGGGCTACACCTTC	CASSPVRGYTF
-	once	TRBV19	TRBJ2-7	TGTGCCAGTAGTGCAGGTGGAGGAGCCTACGAGCAGTACTTC	CASSAGGGAYEQYF
-	-	TRBV18	TRBJ2-1	TGTGCCAGCTCACCACTGAGGGGAGGCTCATCGGCGTTCTTC	CASSPLRGGSSAFF
TRBD1	-	TRBV6-5	TRBJ2-1	TGTGCCAGCAGTTACTTCAGGGGGAGTGAGCAGTTCTTC	CASSYFRGSEQFF
TRBD1	-	TRBV2	TRBJ1-1	TGTGCCAGCAGTGAATTGACAGGGGGCAAAGGCACTGAAGCTTTCTTT	CASSELTGGKGTEAFF
-	-	TRBV7-2	TRBJ1-2	TGTGCCAGCAGCCCCTGGACAGAGAACTATGGCTACACCTTC	CASSPWTENYGYTF
-	-	TRBV5-1	TRBJ2-3	TGCGCCAGCAGCTTACCCGGGAAAGCAGATACGCAGTATTTT	CASSLPGKADTQYF
-	-	TRBV5-4	TRBJ1-4	TGTGCCAGCAGCTTGCGCCGGGGGAGGGAAAAACTGTTTTTT	CASSLRRGREKLFF
-	-	TRBV11-2	TRBJ1-4	TGTGCCAGCAGCTCCAGGGGCCCAACTAATGAAAAACTGTTTTTT	CASSSRGPTNEKLFF
-	-	TRBV6-6	TRBJ1-5	TGTGCCAGCAGTTACCTCACAGGGAATAGCAATCAGCCCCAGCATTTT	CASSYLTGNSNQPQHF
TRBD1	few	TRBV30	TRBJ2-7	TGTGCCTGGATGCGACAGGGGGGGGTAGAGCAGTACTTC	CAWMRQGGVEQYF
TRBD2	-	TRBV11-3	TRBJ2-1	TGTGCCAGCAGCTCCGGGGGGGCCCGAGAGCAGTTCTTC	CASSSGGAREQFF
TRBD2	once	TRBV7-2	TRBJ2-1	TGTGCCAGCAGCTCCTGGGGCGGGGGAGAGAACAATGAGCAGTTCTTC	CASSSWGGGENNEQFF
-	-	TRBV11-3	TRBJ1-5	TGTGCCAGCAGCTTAGGTCTGTATCAGCCCCAGCATTTT	CASSLGLYQPQHF
-	-	TRBV15	TRBJ1-3	TGTGCCACCAGCAGAGATCCGCTGAGCTCTGGAAACACCATATATTTT	CATSRDPLSSGNTIYF
-	-	TRBV6-5	TRBJ2-7	TGTGCCAGCAGTTACTCCCCGAGCGAGCAGTACTTC	CASSYSPSEQYF
-	-	TRBV19	TRBJ2-7	TGTGCCAGAAAAGGTGGAGGTAGCTCCTACGAGCAGTACTTC	CARKGGGSSYEQYF
TRBD2	-	TRBV6-5	TRBJ2-7	TGTGCCAGCAGTCCCCCGGGGACTAGCCCTTACGAGCAGTACTTC	CASSPPGTSPYEQYF
-	-	TRBV7-2	TRBJ2-2	TGTGCCAGCAGCAAAAAGCGGGCCGGGGAGCTGTTTTTT	CASSKKRAGELFF
TRBD1	-	TRBV4-3	TRBJ2-1	TGCGCCAGCAGCCAAGAAGGACAGGGATCTTACAATGAGCAGTTCTTC	CASSQEGQGSYNEQFF
TRBD2	-	TRBV6-2/TRBV6-3	TRBJ2-7	TGTGCCAGCAGTGATAGCGGGGGGGAGCAGTACTTC	CASSDSGGEQYF
-	once	TRBV5-8	TRBJ1-5	TGTGCCAGCAGCTTGAAAGTCACAGGCAATCAGCCCCAGCATTTT	CASSLKVTGNQPQHF
TRBD2	-	TRBV15	TRBJ2-5	TGTGCCACCAGGAGCAGCGCGGGACTAGCGGGGGGAGAGACCCAGTACTTC	CATRSSAGLAGGETQYF
TRBD1	-	TRBV7-2	TRBJ1-2	TGTGCCAGCAGCCCGGGACAGGGGAATAACTATGGCTACACCTTC	CASSPGQGNNYGYTF
-	-	TRBV21-1	TRBJ1-5	TGTGCCAGCAGCGATCCACCCGGGACAGATCCTTCCAATAGCAATCAGCCCCAGCATTTT	CASSDPPGTDPSNSNQPQHF
TRBD2	-	TRBV5-1	TRBJ2-3	TGCGCCAGCAGCTTTCGTGGGACTAGCGGGATCACAGATACGCAGTATTTT	CASSFRGTSGITDTQYF
-	once	TRBV15	TRBJ2-2	TGTGCCACCTCGCAGGCACTAGCATTTGGTGCCGGGGAGCTGTTTTTT	CATSQALAFGAGELFF
-	-	TRBV21-1	TRBJ1-1	TGTGCCAGCAAGGACAGGGAGGCTGAAGCTTTCTTT	CASKDREAEAFF
TRBD1	once	TRBV5-1	TRBJ2-5	TGCGCCAGCAGCAATGGACAGGGGCGGGGGGAGACCCAGTACTTC	CASSNGQGRGETQYF
TRBD2	-	TRBV7-2	TRBJ2-5	TGTGCCAGCAGCACCAGACTAGCGGGTCAGGAGACCCAGTACTTC	CASSTRLAGQETQYF
TRBD2	-	TRBV5-4	TRBJ2-3	TGTGCCAGCAGCTTGAGGTCTAGCGGGAGCACAGATACGCAGTATTTT	CASSLRSSGSTDTQYF